This TCR beta chain was sequenced during a study of cytomegalovirus exposure and HLA in healthy donors. Study information: Earlier sequencing of 150 million to 200 million T cells yielded nearly 120 million unique TCR beta sequences. From donors who were HLA-typed, an early data release held 80 million to 85 million unique TCRs. Study outcomes and limitations: Overall, around 150 TCR beta chains were annotated as cytomegalovirus-associated.

The PCR contained 60 Vbeta and 13 Jbeta primers. Method: immunoSEQ multiplex PCR; TCRdb's copy keeps in-frame clones and lacks some. This sample carries about 250,000 clones, roughly 70% of them seen once, and the ten largest clones take approximately 2.5%. V was clipped by 2 bases and J by 0 bases, with 17 bases between them. Germline V lookup: CDR1 SGHRS, CDR2 YFSETQ. The CDR3 runs to 17 residues. Points on this clone: Its specificity is unknown.

Each donor was healthy, and each was a bone marrow donor. The sample consisted of PBMCs. The sequence was obtained from a female donor in good health and CMV-seronegative. The genes are TRBV5-1 and TRBJ1-2, with TRBD1 as a possible D gene (6 bases). CDR3 DNA sequence: TGCGCCAGCAGCTTACTCGTACAGGGAGTAGCTAACTATGGCTACACCTTC. Encoded protein: CASSLLVQGVANYGYTF. The full variable domain, completed using reference TRBV5-1 and TRBJ1-2, is KAGVTQTPRYLIKTRGQQVTLSCSPISGHRSVSWYQQTPGQGLQFLFEYFSETQRNKGNFPGRFSGRQFSNSRSEMNVSTLELGDSALYLCASSLLVQGVANYGYTFGSGTRLTVV.